The next 16 T cell receptor beta chains were all read from a single sample in a study of cytomegalovirus exposure and HLA in healthy donors. 60 Vbeta and 13 Jbeta primers were used in PCR. Sequencing was performed with immunoSEQ multiplex PCR; in TCRdb, only in-frame clones are kept and a portion is missing. The top ten hold about 2% of the sample, which has about 170,000 clones, 70% to 80% seen once. Sequencing was performed on PBMCs. These receptors all come from a woman aged 50 to 65 in good health and CMV-seronegative.

The chain employs TRBV5-1 and TRBJ2-7; tentatively, D is TRBD2 (5 bases). The CDR3 has 14 residues. The germline V gene encodes CDR1 SGHRS and CDR2 YFSETQ. Trimming shortened V by 0 bases and J by 5 bases, and 12 bases separated the two germline ends. CDR3 loop: CASSLGARAHEQYF. The CDR3 DNA follows: TGCGCCAGCAGCTTGGGGGCGAGGGCCCACGAGCAGTACTTC.

The genes are TRBV27 and TRBJ2-2, with D perhaps matching TRBD1 (6 bases). The germline gives CDR1 MNHEY, CDR2 SMNVEV (reference sequence). This CDR3 is 14 amino acids long. V dropped 5 bases and J dropped 4 bases, with 11 bases sitting between them. This CDR3 reads CASSINRVTGELFF. CDR3 nucleotides: TGTGCCAGCAGTATAAACAGGGTCACCGGGGAGCTGTTTTTT.

This clone appeared once. This chain connects TRBV7-8 to TRBJ2-5; TRBD2 is a possible D gene (5 bases). The tail of the sequence fits TRBJ2-7 better, so the J call may be wrong. Per the germline V gene, CDR1 is SGHVS and CDR2 is FQNEAQ. CDR3 length: 13 residues. In nucleotides, the CDR3 is TGTGCCAGCAGCCTCCCGGGGTCCTACGAGCAGTACTTC. Translating it yields CASSLPGSYEQYF.

In its sample, this clone was seen a few times. The V gene is TRBV5-1, the J gene TRBJ2-7, with D perhaps TRBD1 (5 bases). The CDR3 consists of 14 residues. Germline V CDR1 and CDR2: SGHRS, YFSETQ. The V and J ends lost 0 bases and 5 bases respectively, with 12 bases between them. CDR3 region: CASSLGSRVDEQYF. The CDR3 nucleotides are TGCGCCAGCAGCTTGGGCTCCAGGGTCGACGAGCAGTACTTC.

The chain carries TRBV7-2 and TRBJ1-1; 9 bases map to TRBD1. The CDR3 spans 16 residues. CDR1 and CDR2 from the germline V gene are SGHTA and FQGNSA. Trimming removed 5 bases from V and 4 bases from J; junction bases left unmatched: 11. CDR3 bases: TGTGCCAGCAGCACACAAGCCGGGACAGGGACCACTGAAGCTTTCTTT. The encoded protein is CASSTQAGTGTTEAFF. Supplemented by reference TRBV7-2 and TRBJ1-1, the full variable domain reads GAGVSQSPSNKVTEKGKDVELRCDPISGHTALYWYRQSLGQGLEFLIYFQGNSAPDKSGLPSDRFSAERTGGSVSTLTIQRTQQEDSAVYLCASSTQAGTGTTEAFFGQGTRLTVV.

The V and J genes are TRBV7-2 and TRBJ2-5; TRBD1 is a possible D gene (5 bases). Trimming took 5 bases from V and 1 from J, leaving 11 bases between them. CDR3 size: 14 residues. Germline-derived CDR1 and CDR2 are SGHTA and FQGNSA. CDR3 region: CASSQRQIQETQYF. CDR3 DNA sequence: TGTGCCAGCAGCCAAAGACAGATCCAAGAGACCCAGTACTTC. Full variable domain (remainder filled in from reference TRBV7-2 and TRBJ2-5): GAGVSQSPSNKVTEKGKDVELRCDPISGHTALYWYRQSLGQGLEFLIYFQGNSAPDKSGLPSDRFSAERTGGSVSTLTIQRTQQEDSAVYLCASSQRQIQETQYFGPGTRLLVL.

The V call is TRBV4-3, the J call TRBJ2-7; TRBD2 matches 13 bases. The length of the CDR3 is 15 residues. CDR1 LGHNA and CDR2 YSLEER come from the germline V gene. Trimming at V came to 4 bases and at J to 2 bases, leaving 2 bases not matched to a gene. The CDR3 DNA sequence: TGCGCCAGCAGCCCCACTAGCGGGAGGGCCTACGAGCAGTACTTC. Its translation is CASSPTSGRAYEQYF.

This clone was observed a few times. J is TRBJ2-2 and V is TRBV6-4; D may be TRBD1 (6 bases). This CDR3 has 15 amino acids. V dropped 6 bases and J dropped 6 bases, with 17 bases sitting between them. Germline V gives CDR1 MRHNA, CDR2 SNTAGT. CDR3 in amino acids: CASRVGQGSAGELFF. CDR3 bases: TGTGCCAGCAGAGTTGGGCAGGGGTCGGCCGGGGAGCTGTTTTTT.

The rearrangement uses TRBV12-5 and TRBJ2-5, with 10 nucleotides matching TRBD1. The germline V gene encodes CDR1 LGHNT and CDR2 FRNRAP. This CDR3 comprises 15 residues. V lost 5 bases, J lost 5 bases, and 8 bases stayed unmatched. CDR3 DNA: TGTGCTAGTGGTACCCGGGGACAGGGGTTTGAGACCCAGTACTTC. Encoded protein: CASGTRGQGFETQYF.

The rearrangement links TRBV28 to TRBJ1-1; D gene unclear. The CDR3 is 11 residues long. V gave up 7 bases and J gave up 1 base, with 4 bases separating them. The V gene's germline CDR1 is MDHEN and CDR2 SYDVKM. The CDR3 protein is CASISNTEAFF. DNA of the CDR3: TGTGCCAGCATATCGAACACTGAAGCTTTCTTT.

This clone showed up just once. This chain connects TRBV19 to TRBJ2-1; 8 bases fit TRBD1. The CDR3 is made up of 17 amino acids. Germline lookup yields CDR1 LNHDA and CDR2 SQIVND (reference sequence). The V gene end was trimmed by 4 bases and the J gene end by 4 bases; junction bases not matched to a gene: 12. CDR3 DNA sequence: TGTGCCAGTAGTAGACAACCCGGGACAGGCAAATACAATGAGCAGTTCTTC. Encoded protein: CASSRQPGTGKYNEQFF.

The V call is TRBV7-8, the J call TRBJ2-1; a possible D gene is TRBD1 (5 bases). Germline lookup yields CDR1 SGHVS and CDR2 FQNEAQ. This CDR3 contains 15 residues. V was shortened by 5 bases and J by 0 bases, with 11 bases between the two germline ends. This chain's CDR3 is CASSPDRISYNEQFF. The DNA of the CDR3 is TGTGCCAGCAGCCCCGACAGAATCTCCTACAATGAGCAGTTCTTC.

This clone was recorded only once. J is TRBJ2-5 and V is TRBV7-8; 8 bases match TRBD1. With the DNA end fitting TRBJ2-7 better, the J assignment may be wrong. The length of the CDR3 is 17 residues. Germline lookup yields CDR1 SGHVS and CDR2 FQNEAQ. CDR3 DNA sequence: TGTGCCAGCAGCTTCTTGGGCCCGGACAGGGTTTTTTACGAGCAGTACTTC. Its protein is CASSFLGPDRVFYEQYF.

The chain has TRBV19 and TRBJ2-1; TRBD1 aligns across 8 bases. Germline V CDR1 and CDR2: LNHDA, SQIVND (reference sequence). CDR3 length: 15 amino acids. V dropped 3 bases and J dropped 6; count of bases not matched to a gene: 7. CDR3 amino acids: CASSINRGLGNEQFF. In DNA form, the CDR3 reads TGTGCCAGTAGTATCAACAGGGGGTTGGGCAATGAGCAGTTCTTC.

This clone was detected only once. The chain has TRBV5-1 and TRBJ2-2, with 7 bases matching TRBD1. Looked up from germline, CDR1 is SGHRS and CDR2 is YFSETQ. V was clipped by 1 base and J by 6 bases; unmatched bases: 6. The CDR3 covers 15 residues. CDR3 bases: TGCGCCAGCAGCTTGATTGACAGGGACGCCGGGGAGCTGTTTTTT. Translated, it gives CASSLIDRDAGELFF. The entire variable domain, with the rest obtained from reference TRBV5-1 and TRBJ2-2, is as follows: KAGVTQTPRYLIKTRGQQVTLSCSPISGHRSVSWYQQTPGQGLQFLFEYFSETQRNKGNFPGRFSGRQFSNSRSEMNVSTLELGDSALYLCASSLIDRDAGELFFGEGSRLTVL.

The rearrangement uses TRBV13 and TRBJ2-1; D is unclear. CDR1 and CDR2 from the germline V gene are PRHDT and FYEKMQ (reference sequence). The CDR3 runs 12 residues. V was trimmed by 5 bases and J by 8 bases, leaving 10 bases between them. The CDR3 spells CASSPFGDEQFF. The CDR3 DNA sequence: TGTGCCAGCAGCCCCTTCGGAGATGAGCAGTTCTTC. Full variable domain (missing parts from reference TRBV13 and TRBJ2-1): AAGVIQSPRHLIKEKRETATLKCYPIPRHDTVYWYQQGPGQDPQFLISFYEKMQSDKGSIPDRFSAQQFSDYHSELNMSSLELGDSALYFCASSPFGDEQFFGPGTRLTVL.